The next 17 T cell receptor beta chains were all read from a single sample in a study of blood T cells in healthy people across ages. The authors ran a second PCR of 7 to 11 cycles using a sample-barcoded 5' primer and a J-beta primer mix. TCRdb itself ran the 5' RACE reads through MiXCR, one entry per CDR3 protein. The top ten clones hold 9.4% of a sample with approximately 760,000 distinct CDR3 sequences, about 25% of them seen once. The sample also formed part of further work on T cells of mothers and their children.

Sequencing input: blood. The receptors were gathered from a boy between 10 and 17 years old in good health.

This sequence joins TRBV12-3 or TRBV12-4 and TRBJ1-6; D gene unclear. V was cut by 8 bases and J by 6 bases, with 14 bases left in between. The CDR3 runs 14 residues. CDR3 sequence reads: CASGSDLGNSPLHF. The CDR3 nucleotides read TGTGCCAGCGGATCGGACTTGGGTAATTCACCCCTCCACTTT.

The chain recombines TRBV29-1 with TRBJ1-1, with 11 bases aligning to TRBD1. The length of the CDR3 is 14 residues. CDR1 and CDR2 from the germline V gene are SQVTM and ANQGSEA. J was trimmed by 0 bases and V by 7 bases; bases with no gene match: 4. The CDR3 reads CSGGQGGMNTEAFF. The CDR3 DNA reads as TGCAGCGGGGGACAGGGGGGTATGAACACTGAAGCTTTCTTT.

The rearrangement links TRBV7-2 to TRBJ2-7; maybe TRBD1 (5 bases). The CDR3 is 15 residues long. Trimming pared 5 bases from V and 7 bases from J, leaving 21 bases between. Germline V lookup: CDR1 SGHTA, CDR2 FQGNSA. In DNA form, the CDR3 reads TGTGCCAGCAGCCCAGGGCACACCCAACTGGGGGAGCAGTACTTC. This gives the protein CASSPGHTQLGEQYF.

Details on this clonotype: A junction end diverges from the germline sequence, so it may reflect a read error. The chain recombines TRBV10-3 with TRBJ2-3; 9 bases agree with TRBD2. The CDR3 contains 15 residues. The germline V gene has CDR1 ENHRY and CDR2 SYGVKD. CDR3 loop: CAISESGGTTDAQYF. DNA for the CDR3: TGTGCCATCAGTGAAAGCGGGGGGACCACAGATGCGCAGTATTTT.

Ten or more counts support this clonotype. This chain connects TRBV29-1 to TRBJ1-4; TRBD1 might be the D (6 bases). Germline V gene lookup returns CDR1 SQVTM and CDR2 ANQGSEA. Between the trimmed V and J ends, which lost 5 bases and 6 bases, there was a span of 10 bases. This CDR3 contains 12 residues. The DNA for the CDR3 is TGCAGCGTTCTAGGGGGGGATGAAAAACTGTTTTTT. Translating gives CSVLGGDEKLFF.

J is TRBJ1-2 and V is TRBV6-5, with D possibly being TRBD1 (5 bases). The ends were cut back, 7 bases at V and 3 bases at J, with 15 bases in the middle. The CDR3 consists of 14 residues. The germline V gene encodes CDR1 MNHEY and CDR2 SVGAGI. The CDR3 DNA sequence: TGTGCCAGCACCGACCAGGGAGAGGACTATGGCTACACCTTC. It is translated as CASTDQGEDYGYTF.

The chain recombines TRBV29-1 with TRBJ2-5; D is ambiguous. The CDR3 extends over 12 amino acids. The V end was cut by 6 bases, the J end by 2 bases, with 10 bases between. Per germline, CDR1 SQVTM and CDR2 ANQGSEA. CDR3 residues: CSVARNQETQYF. The CDR3 coding sequence is TGCAGCGTCGCCAGAAATCAAGAGACCCAGTACTTC.

The V gene is TRBV20-1, the J gene TRBJ2-1; possible D gene TRBD2, 5 bases. The tail of the sequence fits TRBJ2-7 better, so the J call may be wrong. The CDR3 runs to 12 residues. The germline CDR1 and CDR2 sequences are DFQATT and SNEGSKA (reference sequence). The CDR3 region is CSAADFSYEQYF. The CDR3 DNA sequence: TGCAGTGCTGCGGACTTCTCCTACGAGCAGTACTTC.

A few counts support this clonotype. J is TRBJ2-7 and V is TRBV29-1, with 7 bases lining up with TRBD2. The length of the CDR3 is 13 residues. Germline V gene sequence: CDR1 SQVTM, CDR2 ANQGSEA. The V gene end was trimmed by 5 bases and the J gene end by 1 base; junction bases not matched to a gene: 5. The CDR3 reads CSVSTGGSYEQYF. CDR3 nucleotides: TGCAGCGTTTCTACGGGGGGATCCTACGAGCAGTACTTC.

The chain combines TRBV12-3 or TRBV12-4 with TRBJ1-1; unclear D gene. The germline V and J ends were trimmed by 1 base and 6 bases, with 9 bases remaining between them. This CDR3 contains 13 residues. The CDR3 loop reads CASSLGVPAEAFF. DNA for the CDR3: TGTGCCAGCAGTTTAGGGGTCCCCGCTGAAGCTTTCTTT.

The chain carries TRBV3-1 and TRBJ1-1, with D maybe TRBD1 (5 bases). The CDR3 contains 13 residues. Germline V gives CDR1 LGHDT, CDR2 YNNKEL (reference sequence). V was trimmed by 1 base and J by 8 bases, leaving 11 bases between them. CDR3 protein: CASSQVWGDEAFF. CDR3 bases: TGTGCCAGCAGCCAAGTTTGGGGGGACGAAGCTTTCTTT.

The genes are TRBV6-6 and TRBJ2-1; possibly TRBD2 for D (7 bases). CDR3 length: 16 residues. Germline lookup yields CDR1 MNHNY and CDR2 SVGAGI (reference sequence). V was clipped by 10 bases and J by 0 bases, with 19 bases between them. CDR3 DNA sequence: TGTGCCATCAGGGGCGGGGGAGAGAGCTCCTACAATGAGCAGTTCTTC. Amino acids: CAIRGGGESSYNEQFF.

This chain joins TRBV29-1 and TRBJ2-7; perhaps TRBD2 as D (5 bases). The end of the DNA fits TRBJ2-5 better, so the J call may be wrong. CDR1 is SQVTM and CDR2 is ANQGSEA in the germline V gene. This CDR3 comprises 13 residues. CDR3 protein: CSVEISGKETQYF. The CDR3 region has the DNA TGCAGCGTTGAAATAAGCGGCAAAGAGACCCAGTACTTC.

This clonotype has only a few counts. The chain employs TRBV7-3 and TRBJ1-5; 9 bases line up with TRBD1. Germline assignment: CDR1 SGHTA and CDR2 FQGTGA. With 5 bases clipped from V and 1 base from J, the junction kept 9 bases outside the gene matches. The CDR3 is 17 residues long. The DNA of the CDR3 is TGTGCCAGCAGCACTAAACAGGGGGCTGTCAGCAATCAGCCCCAGCATTTT. Translated, it gives CASSTKQGAVSNQPQHF. Based on the CDR3 plus reference TRBV7-3 and TRBJ1-5, the full variable domain is GAGVSQTPSNKVTEKGKYVELRCDPISGHTALYWYRQSLGQGPEFLIYFQGTGAADDSGLPNDRFFAVRPEGSVSTLKIQRTERGDSAVYLCASSTKQGAVSNQPQHFGDGTRLSIL.

This sequence joins TRBV2 and TRBJ1-3, with a tentative D call TRBD1 (6 bases). The V end lost 6 bases, the J end lost 4 bases, and 13 bases lay between the germline ends. From germline, CDR1 is SNHLY and CDR2 FYNNEI. This CDR3 contains 14 residues. This CDR3 reads CASRARTAGNTIYF. The CDR3 DNA reads TGTGCCAGCAGAGCCCGGACAGCCGGAAACACCATATATTTT.

This clonotype was seen just once. The chain has TRBV7-9 and TRBJ1-2; D is perhaps TRBD1 (6 bases). V gave up 6 bases and J gave up 8 bases, with 16 bases separating them. Per germline, CDR1 SEHNR and CDR2 FQNEAQ (reference sequence). The CDR3 is made up of 13 amino acids. The CDR3, as DNA: TGTGCCAGCAGTATCAACAGGGTGAGCGGCTACACCTTC. Its translation is CASSINRVSGYTF.

The chain recombines TRBV4-3 with TRBJ2-7; D unclear. CDR3 length equals 15 residues. The ends were cut back, 1 base at V and 5 bases at J, with 15 bases in the middle. Per germline, CDR1 LGHNA and CDR2 YSLEER. CDR3 sequence (DNA): TGCGCCAGCAGCCAAGGAATCAGTTATAACCACGAGCAGTACTTC. As protein: CASSQGISYNHEQYF.